The 19 T cell receptor beta chains given below trace back to one sample, sequenced in a study of response to subunit inactivated influenza vaccine. TCRdb reprocessed the RT-PCR reads with MiXCR, giving one entry per CDR3 protein. The top ten hold 1.9% of the sample, which has roughly 520,000 distinct CDR3 sequences, about 25% seen once. Sample: CD4+ T cells sorted from PBMCs, taken roughly 5 days after vaccination. The receptors come from a man aged 50-60 years who received an inactivated influenza vaccine.

This chain connects TRBV7-9 to TRBJ1-2; no firm D call. V shed 4 bases and J shed 6 bases, with 12 bases lying between them. The germline V gene has CDR1 SEHNR and CDR2 FQNEAQ (reference sequence). The length of the CDR3 is 13 residues. Here the CDR3 reads CASSSGAGHGYTF. CDR3 DNA: TGTGCCAGCAGCTCTGGAGCGGGCCATGGCTACACCTTC.

The V and J genes are TRBV20-1 and TRBJ2-5, with 10 bases aligning to TRBD1. Germline loops: CDR1 DFQATT, CDR2 SNEGSKA (reference sequence). After removal of 1 base from V and 7 bases from J, the junction contained 6 bases not matched to a gene. CDR3 length equals 14 residues. CDR3 sequence reads: CSARARQGAGTQYF. CDR3 in DNA: TGCAGTGCTAGAGCAAGACAGGGGGCCGGGACCCAGTACTTC.

The sample holds a few counts of this clonotype. The gene calls are TRBV12-3 or TRBV12-4 and TRBJ2-1, with 9 bases aligning to TRBD2. Trimming took 6 bases from V and 13 from J; bases not matched to a gene: 7. The CDR3 extends over 12 amino acids. The CDR3 DNA reads TGTGCCAGCAGCCGCGGGACTAGCATTCAGTTCTTC. Translated: CASSRGTSIQFF.

The table lists this clonotype with a few counts. V gene TRBV7-2 combines with J gene TRBJ2-5, with D uncertain. Germline loops: CDR1 SGHTA, CDR2 FQGNSA. V was cut by 2 bases and J by 0 bases, with 7 bases left in between. This CDR3 spans 14 amino acids. The CDR3 coding sequence is TGTGCCAGCAGCTTAATGGCGTACCAAGAGACCCAGTACTTC. Translating gives CASSLMAYQETQYF.

The chain carries TRBV5-1 and TRBJ2-1; no reliable D call. V was clipped by 2 bases and J by 7 bases, with 7 bases between them. CDR3 length: 12 residues. The V gene's germline CDR1 is SGHRS and CDR2 YFSETQ. The DNA for the CDR3 is TGCGCCAGCAGCTTCCAGGAGAATGAGCAGTTCTTC. This codes for CASSFQENEQFF.

There are a few counts of this clonotype. J is TRBJ1-6 and V is TRBV28; 9 nucleotides match TRBD1. V was clipped by 7 bases and J by 9 bases; unmatched bases: 7. The CDR3 extends over 14 amino acids. The germline V gene encodes CDR1 MDHEN and CDR2 SYDVKM. CDR3 sequence reads: CASNLGQGRSPLHF. The CDR3 region has the DNA TGTGCCAGCAACTTGGGACAGGGTCGTTCACCCCTCCACTTT.

V usage is TRBV7-2 and J usage is TRBJ2-3, with 8 bases aligning to TRBD2. The germline CDR1 and CDR2 sequences are SGHTA and FQGNSA. V shed 1 base, J shed 6 bases, and the junction held 9 bases outside the gene matches. This CDR3 spans 16 amino acids. The CDR3 loop is CASSLVGTSSGDTQYF. For the CDR3, the DNA is TGTGCCAGCAGCTTAGTTGGGACTAGTTCTGGGGATACGCAGTATTTT.

The sample holds a few counts of this clonotype. The chain couples TRBV7-2 to TRBJ2-7, with D possibly matching TRBD1 (5 bases). Per germline, CDR1 SGHTA and CDR2 FQGNSA. V shed 5 bases and J shed 6 bases, with 20 bases lying between them. The length of the CDR3 is 15 residues. CDR3 sequence (DNA): TGTGCCAGCAGCCGTCTCGTGTATCAGGGAAGCGAGCAGTACTTC. Amino acid sequence: CASSRLVYQGSEQYF.

V usage is TRBV2 and J usage is TRBJ1-1; possibly TRBD1 for D (6 bases). Germline-derived CDR1 and CDR2 are SNHLY and FYNNEI. The V gene lost 5 bases and the J gene lost 1 base, with 11 bases spanning the gap. CDR3 length: 14 amino acids. The CDR3 DNA reads as TGTGCCAGCAGTTCGGACAGTCGGAACACTGAAGCTTTCTTT. This encodes CASSSDSRNTEAFF. Drawing the rest from reference TRBV2 and TRBJ1-1, the complete variable domain is EPEVTQTPSHQVTQMGQEVILRCVPISNHLYFYWYRQILGQKVEFLVSFYNNEISEKSEIFDDQFSVERPDGSNFTLKIRSTKLEDSAMYFCASSSDSRNTEAFFGQGTRLTVV.

This clonotype has at least ten counts. The chain recombines TRBV20-1 with TRBJ2-3; 11 nucleotides line up with TRBD2. V lost 3 bases, J lost 0 bases, and 5 bases stayed unmatched. Germline V lookup: CDR1 DFQATT, CDR2 SNEGSKA (reference sequence). The CDR3 consists of 16 residues. This CDR3 is CSASSGGGPSTDTQYF. CDR3 in DNA: TGCAGTGCTAGTAGCGGGGGGGGTCCTAGCACAGATACGCAGTATTTT.

This clonotype was recorded a few times. The genes are TRBV12-3 or TRBV12-4 and TRBJ1-4; D is uncertain. This CDR3 has 16 amino acids. V was pared by 2 bases and J by 4 bases, with 14 bases between. Here the CDR3 reads CASSLHPGQLNEKLFF. CDR3 in DNA: TGTGCCAGCAGTTTACACCCTGGGCAGCTTAATGAAAAACTGTTTTTT.

The chain carries TRBV5-1 and TRBJ2-2; D remains ambiguous. V gave up 4 bases and J gave up 1 base, with 5 bases separating them. The CDR3 contains 13 residues. Germline CDR1 reads SGHRS; CDR2 reads YFSETQ. In DNA, the CDR3 is TGCGCCAGCAGCCCAGTGAACACCGGGGAGCTGTTTTTT. This gives the protein CASSPVNTGELFF. Full variable domain (remainder filled in from reference TRBV5-1 and TRBJ2-2): KAGVTQTPRYLIKTRGQQVTLSCSPISGHRSVSWYQQTPGQGLQFLFEYFSETQRNKGNFPGRFSGRQFSNSRSEMNVSTLELGDSALYLCASSPVNTGELFFGEGSRLTVL.

There are many counts of this clonotype. The V gene is TRBV12-3 or TRBV12-4, the J gene TRBJ1-5, with D perhaps TRBD1 (5 bases). V lost 6 bases, J lost 3 bases, and 12 bases lay in between. The CDR3 spans 14 residues. The CDR3 sequence: CASSDDSVNQPQHF. In nucleotides, the CDR3 is TGTGCCAGCAGCGACGACAGCGTCAATCAGCCCCAGCATTTT.

As DNA, the CDR3 is TGTGCCAGTGGGACCACCGGGGAGCTGTTTTTT. Its protein product is CASGTTGELFF. The rearrangement uses TRBV6-5 and TRBJ2-2; the D gene could be TRBD1 or TRBD2 (5 bases each). The germline gives CDR1 MNHEY, CDR2 SVGAGI. The CDR3 consists of 11 residues. Trimming pared 9 bases from V and 4 bases from J, leaving 6 bases between.

This clonotype occurred a few times. V is TRBV11-2 and J is TRBJ2-7; possible D gene TRBD1, 6 bases. There are 14 residues in the CDR3. Germline CDR1 is SGHAT and CDR2 is FQNNGV. The V end was cut by 6 bases, the J end by 4 bases, with 16 bases between. CDR3 coding DNA: TGTGCCAGCAGGGACTTCCGGGACACGTACGAGCAGTACTTC. This sequence encodes CASRDFRDTYEQYF.

This clonotype has a handful of counts. A read error may account for a junction end that differs from germline. The chain employs TRBV4-3 and TRBJ2-1, with TRBD2 as a possible D gene (6 bases). Germline CDR1 and CDR2: LGHNA and YSLEER. This CDR3 has 13 amino acids. The CDR3 protein is CASSQELSGLPIF. CDR3 sequence (DNA): TGCGCCAGCAGCCAAGAATTATCGGGACTGCCCATCTTC.

This clonotype has only a few counts. The V gene is TRBV6-5, the J gene TRBJ2-1; no clear D gene. The CDR3 has 17 amino acids. Germline V gives CDR1 MNHEY, CDR2 SVGAGI. Trimming left V 0 bases short and J 7 bases short, with 19 bases between. As DNA, the CDR3 is TGTGCCAGCAGTTACTCTTCGCGGTTGCGCCGTAAGAATGAGCAGTTCTTC. Translating it yields CASSYSSRLRRKNEQFF.

The sample holds a few counts of this clonotype. The V gene is TRBV12-3 or TRBV12-4, the J gene TRBJ1-4; tentative D call: TRBD1 (5 bases). The CDR3 loop spans 15 amino acids. Between the trimmed V and J ends, which lost 4 bases and 8 bases, there was a span of 17 bases. DNA for the CDR3: TGTGCCAGCAGTTCCCCGGGACGGAAGGACGAAAAACTGTTTTTT. It yields the protein CASSSPGRKDEKLFF.

This chain joins TRBV29-1 and TRBJ2-4; 9 positions match TRBD1. V shed 6 bases and J 3 bases; nucleotides not matched to a gene: 12. The CDR3 contains 16 residues. Germline assignment: CDR1 SQVTM and CDR2 ANQGSEA. CDR3 sequence reads: CSVQTGTGLGKNIQYF. The CDR3, as DNA: TGCAGCGTGCAAACCGGGACAGGGCTTGGCAAAAACATTCAGTACTTC.